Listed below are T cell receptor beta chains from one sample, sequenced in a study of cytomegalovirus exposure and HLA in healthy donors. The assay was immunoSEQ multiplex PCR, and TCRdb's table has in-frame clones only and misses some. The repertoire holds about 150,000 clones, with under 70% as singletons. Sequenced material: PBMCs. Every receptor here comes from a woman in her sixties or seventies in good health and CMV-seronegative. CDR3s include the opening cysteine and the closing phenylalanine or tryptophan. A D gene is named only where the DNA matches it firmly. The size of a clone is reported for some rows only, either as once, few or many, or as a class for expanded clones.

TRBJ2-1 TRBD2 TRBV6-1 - TGTGCCAGCAGTGGGGGGTTGCTAGCGGGGAGGCAGTTCTTC CASSGGLLAGRQFF
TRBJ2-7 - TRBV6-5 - TGTGCCAGCACCGCGGGATCCGAGCAGTACTTC CASTAGSEQYF
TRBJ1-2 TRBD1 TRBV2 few TGTGCCAGCAGTGTAGGACAGGGTTATGGCTACACCTTC CASSVGQGYGYTF
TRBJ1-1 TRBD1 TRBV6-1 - TGTGCCAGCAGTGAAGGGGACAGGGAAGCTTTCTTT CASSEGDREAFF
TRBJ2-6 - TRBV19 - TGTGCCAGTTCCCCTCCACCGAAAAGACACTCTGGGGCCAACGTCCTGACTTTC CASSPPPKRHSGANVLTF
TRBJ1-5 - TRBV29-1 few TGCAGCGCAGGAGGTGGAACCAATCAGCCCCAGCATTTT CSAGGGTNQPQHF
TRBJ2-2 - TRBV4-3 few TGCGCCAGCAGCCAAGATCCACAGACACCCGGGGAGCTGTTTTTT CASSQDPQTPGELFF
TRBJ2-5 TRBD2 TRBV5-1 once TGCGCCAGCCGGACTAGCTCCAATGTGGAGACCCAGTACTTC CASRTSSNVETQYF
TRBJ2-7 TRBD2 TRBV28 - TGTGCCAGCAGTCTCCGACCGGGACTAGCGGGCACCTACGAGCAGTACTTC CASSLRPGLAGTYEQYF
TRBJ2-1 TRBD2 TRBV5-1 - TGCGCCAGCAGCCCTACTAGCGGGAGAACGATTGAGCAGTTCTTC CASSPTSGRTIEQFF
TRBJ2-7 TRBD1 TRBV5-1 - TGCGCCAGCAGCCTGGACAGGGGCGAGCAGTACTTC CASSLDRGEQYF
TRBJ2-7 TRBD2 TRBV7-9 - TGTGCCAGCAGCCCCGGTCTAGCGGGGGTTTGGGAGCAGTACTTC CASSPGLAGVWEQYF
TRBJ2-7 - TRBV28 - TGTGCCAGCAGTCCCGCAGGGAGGGAGCAGTACTTC CASSPAGREQYF
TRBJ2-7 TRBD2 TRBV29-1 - TGCAGCATTGAAGGGACTACCAGGGCGGCCGAGCAGTACTTC CSIEGTTRAAEQYF
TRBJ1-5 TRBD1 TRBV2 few TGTGCCAGCAGTGACCGGGACAGGTATCAGCCCCAGCATTTT CASSDRDRYQPQHF
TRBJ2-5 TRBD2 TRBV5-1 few TGCGCCAGCAGCTCTAGCGGGGGGTCCTTACGGGAGACCCAGTACTTC CASSSSGGSLRETQYF
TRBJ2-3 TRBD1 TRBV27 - TGTGCCAGCCACCGGACAGGGCGCACAGATACGCAGTATTTT CASHRTGRTDTQYF
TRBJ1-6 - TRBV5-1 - TGCGCCAGCAGCCCCTCGACAGGTCACCGGAATTCACCCCTCCACTTT CASSPSTGHRNSPLHF
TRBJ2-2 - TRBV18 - TGTGCCAGCTCACCACCTACGGGGAAGACCGGGGAGCTGTTTTTT CASSPPTGKTGELFF
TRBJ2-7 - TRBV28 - TGTGCCAGCAGTTTGTTATACGAGCAGTACTTC CASSLLYEQYF
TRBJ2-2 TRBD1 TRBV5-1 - TGCGCCAGCAGCGCGGACAGGGTCACCGGGGAGCTGTTTTTT CASSADRVTGELFF
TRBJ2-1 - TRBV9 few TGTGCCAGCAGCGTCCTAGGGGGAGGGTTCTCTGGGTCCTACAATGAGCAGTTCTTC CASSVLGGGFSGSYNEQFF
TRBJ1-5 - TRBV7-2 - TGTGCCAGCAGCTTAGTTGGCAGGGAGCCCCAGCATTTT CASSLVGREPQHF
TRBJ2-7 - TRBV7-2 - TGTGCCAGCAGCTTGGCGACCCCGGGCGAGCAGTACTTC CASSLATPGEQYF
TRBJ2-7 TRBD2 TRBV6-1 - TGTGCCAGCAGCCCAACCGGGACTACGGGCGAGCAGTACTTC CASSPTGTTGEQYF
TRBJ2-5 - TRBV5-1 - TGCGCCAGCAGCTTGGGACACCCGAAGCAAGAGACCCAGTACTTC CASSLGHPKQETQYF
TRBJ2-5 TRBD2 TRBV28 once TGTGCCACCATTACTAGCGGGAGGAAGGGGGAGCAGTACTTC CATITSGRKGEQYF
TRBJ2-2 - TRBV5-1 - TGCGCCAGCAGCTGGGACTCTTACACCGGGGAGCTGTTTTTT CASSWDSYTGELFF
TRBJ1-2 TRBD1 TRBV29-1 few TGCAGCGCCGACGTCCGGGACAGGGGATCCTATGGCTACACCTTC CSADVRDRGSYGYTF
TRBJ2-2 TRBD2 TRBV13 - TGTGCCAGCAGCTTAGGGACTAGCGGGTTGCTGTTTTTT CASSLGTSGLLFF
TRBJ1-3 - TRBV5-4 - TGTGCCAGCAGCCCACGGGGAGGGGCTGGAAACACCATATATTTT CASSPRGGAGNTIYF
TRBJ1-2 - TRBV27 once TGTGCCAGCAGTTTAGATCCGGGTGAGGGCTATGGCTACACCTTC CASSLDPGEGYGYTF
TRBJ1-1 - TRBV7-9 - TGTGCCAGCAGCTTAGCCCCAGGGGCCACTGAAGCTTTCTTT CASSLAPGATEAFF